Listed here are 5 T cell receptor beta chains from one sample, sequenced in a study of T cell responses to AZD1222 COVID-19 vaccine. The table came from immunoSEQ multiplex PCR; TCRdb's copy has only in-frame clones and leaves some out. The table includes about 83,000 clones, around 93% detected once. The input for sequencing was peripheral blood, taken 28 days after the second AZD1222 dose. These TCRs come from an adult who received the AZD1222 COVID-19 vaccine.

The chain carries TRBV7-9 and TRBJ2-3, with unresolved D. V was clipped by 5 bases and J by 0 bases, with 6 bases between them. The germline V gene encodes CDR1 SEHNR and CDR2 FQNEAQ (reference sequence). The CDR3 is 13 amino acids. As DNA, the CDR3 is TGTGCCAGCAGCGCAACTAGCACAGATACGCAGTATTTT. It is translated as CASSATSTDTQYF.

The chain is built from TRBV7-6 and TRBJ2-1; 11 bases match TRBD1. The germline V gene has CDR1 SGHVS and CDR2 FNYEAQ. The CDR3 runs 16 residues. Trimming removed 4 bases from V and 2 bases from J; junction bases left unmatched: 4. CDR3 residues: CASSYGQGAPYNEQFF. The CDR3 DNA is TGTGCCAGCAGCTACGGACAGGGGGCGCCCTACAATGAGCAGTTCTTC.

CDR3 amino acids: CSVTLGLAGGTDTQYF. DNA for the CDR3: TGCAGCGTTACCTTGGGACTAGCGGGAGGGACAGATACGCAGTATTTT. V is TRBV29-1 and J is TRBJ2-3; 16 bases agree with TRBD2. This CDR3 region has 16 residues. CDR1 and CDR2 (germline): SQVTM, ANQGSEA. Trimming removed 5 bases from V and 3 bases from J; junction bases left unmatched: 5.

The chain couples TRBV27 to TRBJ1-1, with 7 bases matching TRBD1. Trimming removed 3 bases from V and 4 bases from J; junction bases left unmatched: 5. There are 14 residues in the CDR3. CDR1 MNHEY and CDR2 SMNVEV come from the germline V gene (reference sequence). DNA for the CDR3: TGTGCCAGCAGTTTCGGAGGGGGCGCCACTGAAGCTTTCTTT. This encodes CASSFGGGATEAFF.

The chain uses TRBV9 and TRBJ2-2, with D maybe TRBD1 (6 bases). The CDR3 sequence is 13 residues long. V was shortened by 3 bases and J by 5 bases, with 8 bases between the two germline ends. Per germline, CDR1 SGDLS and CDR2 YYNGEE. CDR3 residues: CASSAQGTGELFF. CDR3 in DNA: TGTGCCAGCAGCGCACAGGGTACCGGGGAGCTGTTTTTT.